The sequence of this TCR beta chain was determined in a study of CD8 T cells in Susac syndrome. Whole-study context: Among the Susac syndrome patients who underwent sequencing, about six had clinically active disease, while about eight of them were in remission. Patients with Susac syndrome were therapy-naive, on corticosteroids, or on intravenous immunoglobulin alone at blood draw.

Overall study results and limits: CD8+ clonal expansion in Susac peaked in TEMRA cells and active patients.

CDR3 length: 12 amino acids. Germline values: CDR1 SEHNR, CDR2 FQNEAQ (reference sequence). J gave up 7 bases and V 4 bases, and 0 bases lay outside the gene matches. RNA was extracted with the RNeasy kit, and a quantity of 0.5 to 1 ug was reverse transcribed using random hexamers. TCRdb itself ran the immunoSEQ multiplex PCR reads through MiXCR, one entry per CDR3 protein. The sample holds about 53,000 distinct CDR3 sequences, around 95% seen once. Remarks on this clonotype: Its antigen is unknown.

V usage is TRBV7-9 and J usage is TRBJ1-2, with 10 bases identical to TRBD1. Sequencing input: CD8+ T cells from PBMCs. This receptor was identified in a human donor with Susac syndrome. CDR3 protein: CASSWDRGGYTF. For the CDR3, the DNA is TGTGCCAGCAGCTGGGACAGGGGTGGCTACACCTTC.